Listed below are T cell receptor beta chains from one sample, sequenced in a study of T cells in Graves' hyperthyroidism and ophthalmopathy. TCRdb called the multiplex PCR reads again in MiXCR, with one record for every CDR3 protein. The sample records fewer than 550,000 distinct CDR3 sequences, around 16% being singletons. Sequenced sample: blood. These receptors came from a woman in her late teens or twenties with Graves' hyperthyroidism. Each CDR3 is given with its conserved first and last residue. The order of the fields is D gene, J gene, clone size, V gene, CDR3 DNA, CDR3 protein. The D gene is left open where the match is weak. Size is stated for part of the rows, as once, few or many counts, or as a class when the clone is expanded.

NA | TRBJ2-5 | many | TRBV14 | TGTGCCAGCAGCCAAAAGGACCCCCGGGAGACCCAGTACTTC | CASSQKDPRETQYF
TRBD1 | TRBJ1-1 | many | TRBV5-1 | TGCGCCAGCAGCCCCTGGACAGGGTCCAGGGAAGCTTTCTTT | CASSPWTGSREAFF
NA | TRBJ1-1 | many | TRBV30 | TGTGCCTGGAGTTATGGCAGGTTGGGGACTGAAGCTTTCTTT | CAWSYGRLGTEAFF
NA | TRBJ1-2 | many | TRBV11-2 | TGTGCCAGCAGCTTAGGGGGACTTCCCTATGGCTACACCTTC | CASSLGGLPYGYTF
NA | TRBJ2-6 | few | TRBV19 | TGTGCCAGTAGTATTGGTCGGTGGTGGGACCCCAGCTCTGGGGCCAACGTCCTGACTTTC | CASSIGRWWDPSSGANVLTF
NA | TRBJ2-7 | many | TRBV18 | TGTGCCAGCTCACACGGACGGAACTACGAGCAGTACTTC | CASSHGRNYEQYF
NA | TRBJ2-1 | many | TRBV6-1 | TGTGCCACCGGGACCCAGTTCGACAATGAGCAGTTCTTC | CATGTQFDNEQFF
TRBD1 | TRBJ1-2 | many | TRBV20-1 | TGCAGTGCTAGGGGGACAGGGAACTATGGCTACACCTTC | CSARGTGNYGYTF
NA | TRBJ1-4 | many | TRBV7-9 | TGTGCCAGCAGCCCCAGGGGTGGGAATGAAAAACTGTTTTTT | CASSPRGGNEKLFF
TRBD1 | TRBJ2-1 | NA | TRBV28 | TGTGCCAGCACCTCTGGGGACAGGGGCTACAATGAGCAGTTCTTC | CASTSGDRGYNEQFF
NA | TRBJ2-3 | few | TRBV9 | TGTGCCAGCAGCGTAGATCCGGGGGCAGATACGCAGTATTTT | CASSVDPGADTQYF
NA | TRBJ2-7 | many | TRBV3-1 | TGTGCCAGCAGCCAAGAGTTGGCTAGTTTCCACGAGCAGTACTTC | CASSQELASFHEQYF
NA | TRBJ2-7 | many | TRBV7-9 | TGTGCCAGCAGCTTAGGGACGTTGAACTCCTACGAGCAGTACTTC | CASSLGTLNSYEQYF
NA | TRBJ2-7 | NA | TRBV5-1 | TGTGCCAGCAGCCGCGACAGATACGAGCAGTACTTC | CASSRDRYEQYF
NA | TRBJ1-6 | many | TRBV28 | TGTGCCAGCAGTTTAAGCGGCATAGACAATTCACCCCTCCACTTT | CASSLSGIDNSPLHF
TRBD2 | TRBJ2-3 | NA | TRBV14 | TGTGCCAGCAGCCGACTGCGGGAGAAGGGTACGCAGTATTTT | CASSRLREKGTQYF
NA | TRBJ1-4 | few | TRBV5-4 | TGTGCCAGCAGCCCCGTGGGACAATTGAATGAAAAACTGTTTTTT | CASSPVGQLNEKLFF
TRBD1 | TRBJ1-5 | many | TRBV30 | TGTGCCTGGAGTGACGTACAGGGGCAGCCCCAGCATTTT | CAWSDVQGQPQHF
NA | TRBJ1-2 | many | TRBV3-1 | TGTGCCAGCAGCCACCACATGAATGGCTACACCTTC | CASSHHMNGYTF
NA | TRBJ2-1 | many | TRBV28 | TGTGCCAGCAGTTTGGGCGCCAATGAGCAGTTCTTC | CASSLGANEQFF
TRBD1 | TRBJ2-7 | few | TRBV4-1 | TGCGCCAGCAGCCAAGATGGGACAGGGGGCTACTACGAGCAGTACTTC | CASSQDGTGGYYEQYF
NA | TRBJ2-2 | many | TRBV12-3/TRBV12-4 | TGTGCCAGCAGTTTTGGTAACACCGGGGAGCTGTTTTTT | CASSFGNTGELFF
TRBD2 | TRBJ2-5 | many | TRBV7-9 | TGTGCCAGCAGGAAGTCTAGCGGGGGCCAAGAGACCCAGTACTTC | CASRKSSGGQETQYF
NA | TRBJ1-2 | many | TRBV7-9 | TGTGCCAGCAGCTTAACCGAGAATGGCTACACCTTC | CASSLTENGYTF
TRBD2 | TRBJ2-5 | many | TRBV30 | TGTGCCTGGGAGGGAGCGGGATCCCGGGAGACCCAGTACTTC | CAWEGAGSRETQYF
NA | TRBJ2-2 | NA | TRBV4-1 | TGCGCCAGTCGAACAGGGGAGGGAACCGGGGAGCTGTTTTTT | CASRTGEGTGELFF
NA | TRBJ1-5 | many | TRBV20-1 | TGCAGTGCTAGCGACGGACAGCTGTCGCAAGCGCCCCAGCATTTT | CSASDGQLSQAPQHF
NA | TRBJ1-1 | many | TRBV7-9 | TGTGCCAGCAGCTGGCCAGGGGTCCGTCGGGCGGCTGAAGCTTTCTTT | CASSWPGVRRAAEAFF
NA | TRBJ2-4 | NA | TRBV7-9 | TGTGCCAGCAGCCAGACAGAGGCCAAAAACATTCAGTACTTC | CASSQTEAKNIQYF
NA | TRBJ2-3 | NA | TRBV5-5 | TGTGCCAGCAGCTTGGTAAGGGATCCGGGGGATACGCAGTATTTT | CASSLVRDPGDTQYF
TRBD2 | TRBJ2-7 | many | TRBV6-9 | TGTGCCAGCAGTTATAGGACTAGCGGGAGGAAATCCTCCTACGAGCAGTACTTC | CASSYRTSGRKSSYEQYF
NA | TRBJ1-5 | NA | TRBV30 | TGTGCCTGGAGTGGATCAGGGAAGGGTCAGCCCCAGCATTTT | CAWSGSGKGQPQHF
NA | TRBJ2-1 | many | TRBV3-1 | TGTGCCAGCAGCCTGAGGGACGGCTACAATGAGCAGTTCTTC | CASSLRDGYNEQFF
NA | TRBJ2-7 | NA | TRBV20-1 | TGCAGTGCTAGCGCCCGGGACACCGCCTACGAGCAGTACTTC | CSASARDTAYEQYF